Listed below are T cell receptor beta chains from one sample, sequenced in a study of T cell changes during pregnancy in multiple sclerosis. Profiling relied on immunoSEQ multiplex PCR, and the TCRdb table lists in-frame clones only, not all of them. The table includes some 40,000 clones, nearly 90% detected once. The starting material was CD4+ T cells from peripheral blood mononuclear cells, obtained in the second trimester of pregnancy. Every receptor here comes from a female donor with multiple sclerosis, enrolled in a pregnancy study. The CDR3 runs from the conserved cysteine through the conserved F or W. A D gene is named only where the DNA matches it firmly. Size values are once, few and many counts, or a class for expanded clones, and some rows have none.

TRBJ1-5 . TRBV29-1 TRBD1 TGCAGCGGGCGGACAGGCCCCGGAGGGCCCCAGCATTTT CSGRTGPGGPQHF
TRBJ2-7 . TRBV12-5 TRBD1 TGTGCTAGTGGTTTAGGGACAGTACGAAGCTCCTACGAGCAGTACTTC CASGLGTVRSSYEQYF
TRBJ1-4 . TRBV7-2 TRBD1 TGTGCCAGCAGCTTCACACCGGGACAGGGATATGAAAAACTGTTTTTT CASSFTPGQGYEKLFF
TRBJ2-3 . TRBV4-2 . TGTGCCAGCAGCCAAGATTACCAGGGCACGCAGTATTTT CASSQDYQGTQYF
TRBJ1-5 . TRBV6-5 . TGTGCCAGCAGGAGGAACAGGGAGAGCAATCAGCCCCAGCATTTT CASRRNRESNQPQHF
TRBJ2-3 . TRBV2 TRBD2 TGTGCCAGCAGTGAGACTAGCGGGAGAGGGTACTCTAGCACAGATACGCAGTATTTT CASSETSGRGYSSTDTQYF
TRBJ1-2 few TRBV5-6 . TGTGCCAGCAGCGCGGGGTATAACTATGGCTACACCTTC CASSAGYNYGYTF
TRBJ1-5 . TRBV28 TRBD1 TGTGCCAGCAGCGACAGGGCTAATCAGCCCCAGCATTTT CASSDRANQPQHF
TRBJ1-2 . TRBV21-1 . TGTGCCAGCAGCCTTAGGGGATGGGGGGATCACTATGGCTACACCTTC CASSLRGWGDHYGYTF
TRBJ2-7 . TRBV27 TRBD2 TGTGCCAGCAGTTTTACTAGCGGGGCCTACGAGCAGTACTTC CASSFTSGAYEQYF
TRBJ1-2 . TRBV6-5 . TGTGCCAGCAGGACGAGGAAGGGCGGGGGTGGCTACACCTTC CASRTRKGGGGYTF
TRBJ1-2 . TRBV29-1 TRBD1 TGCAGCGTTGATCTGGGCAGGGGGCTAGGCTACACCTTC CSVDLGRGLGYTF
TRBJ2-7 . TRBV2 TRBD1 TGTGCCAGCAGTGAATCAGGGGGCCACGAGCAGTACTTC CASSESGGHEQYF
TRBJ2-1 . TRBV4-3 TRBD2 TGCGCCAGCAGCCGGGAACTAGCGGGAGGGAATGAGCAGTTCTTC CASSRELAGGNEQFF
TRBJ1-5 . TRBV4-3 . TGCGCCAGCAGCCAAGAAAGGGCTGGGGATCAGGGTCAGCCCCAGCATTTT CASSQERAGDQGQPQHF
TRBJ2-6 . TRBV27 TRBD1 TGTGCCAGCAGTTTACGCCGGGACAGGGGCTCTGGGGCCAACGTCCTGACTTTC CASSLRRDRGSGANVLTF
TRBJ2-1 . TRBV18 TRBD2 TGTGCCAGCTCTCCTACATTGGGACTAGCGGAGTACAATGAGCAGTTCTTC CASSPTLGLAEYNEQFF
TRBJ2-5 once TRBV6-9 TRBD2 TGTGCCAGCAGTTATTCGGGGAGGGCCCTCGAAGAGACCCAGTACTTC CASSYSGRALEETQYF
TRBJ2-7 . TRBV18 . TGTGCCAGCTCACCCTCCGGGTCCCCCTACGAGCAGTACTTC CASSPSGSPYEQYF
TRBJ2-7 . TRBV4-1 TRBD1 TGCGCCAGCAGCCAACCGGGACAGGGTCGTTACGAGCAGTACTTC CASSQPGQGRYEQYF